These 26 T cell receptor beta chains came from one sample sequenced in a study of cytomegalovirus exposure and HLA in healthy donors. Both 60 Vbeta primers and 13 Jbeta primers went into the PCR. Repertoires were generated with immunoSEQ multiplex PCR, while TCRdb's copy carries only in-frame clones and drops some. The sample lists 90,000 to 110,000 clones, around 73% seen once, with approximately 8.4% in the top ten. The sample taken for sequencing was PBMCs. Receptors originate from a man aged 35 to 55 in good health and CMV-seronegative.

This rearrangement joins TRBV5-1 to TRBJ1-4; perhaps TRBD1 as D (6 bases). The CDR3 runs to 18 residues. The V end lost 4 bases, the J end lost 4 bases, and 23 bases lay between the germline ends. From germline, CDR1 is SGHRS and CDR2 YFSETQ. The CDR3 is CASSVALVDGGVNEKLFF. The CDR3 coding sequence is TGCGCCAGCAGCGTAGCCTTGGTTGATGGGGGCGTTAATGAAAAACTGTTTTTT.

On this clone: The germline gene is not matched at one end of the junction; a read error may be the cause. This chain joins TRBV11-2 and TRBJ1-2; TRBD1 is a possible D gene (5 bases). The CDR3 extends over 13 amino acids. Germline assignment: CDR1 SGHAT and CDR2 FQNNGV. In DNA form, the CDR3 reads TGTGCCAGCAGCTTAGTTTCAGGGATGCCCCTTTCCTTC. It yields the protein CASSLVSGMPLSF.

The chain recombines TRBV9 with TRBJ2-3, with 10 nucleotides matching TRBD1. From germline, CDR1 is SGDLS and CDR2 YYNGEE. The J segment lost 6 bases and the V segment lost 2 bases, leaving 12 bases of the junction unmatched. This CDR3 region has 17 residues. CDR3 coding DNA: TGTGCCAGCAGCGTGGTGGGGGGACAGGGGTTTGCGGATACGCAGTATTTT. It encodes CASSVVGGQGFADTQYF.

This rearrangement joins TRBV4-3 to TRBJ1-2; D gene uncertain. Germline loops: CDR1 LGHNA, CDR2 YSLEER. V lost 4 bases, J lost 6 bases, and 18 bases lay in between. The CDR3 is 15 amino acids. The DNA of the CDR3 is TGCGCCAGCAGCCCTACCCCCCGGGGTAAGGATGGCTACACCTTC. It encodes CASSPTPRGKDGYTF.

The chain carries TRBV7-2 and TRBJ1-6; D might be TRBD1 (5 bases). CDR1 is SGHTA and CDR2 is FQGNSA in the germline V gene. Trimming cost V 4 bases and J 7 bases, with 14 bases left between them. This CDR3 has 15 amino acids. CDR3 protein: CASSSGARGNSPLHF. The CDR3 coding sequence is TGTGCCAGCAGCTCCGGGGCGCGGGGCAATTCACCCCTCCACTTT. Full variable domain (missing parts from reference TRBV7-2 and TRBJ1-6): GAGVSQSPSNKVTEKGKDVELRCDPISGHTALYWYRQSLGQGLEFLIYFQGNSAPDKSGLPSDRFSAERTGGSVSTLTIQRTQQEDSAVYLCASSSGARGNSPLHFGNGTRLTVT.

This rearrangement joins TRBV7-9 to TRBJ2-1; the D is unclear. The CDR3 runs 10 residues. CDR1 and CDR2 from the germline V gene are SEHNR and FQNEAQ (reference sequence). This chain's CDR3 is CAWVGTGQFF. The DNA of the CDR3 is TGTGCTTGGGTGGGCACTGGGCAGTTCTTC.

The chain recombines TRBV5-6 with TRBJ1-2; 11 bases are shared with TRBD1. CDR3 size: 13 residues. Unmatched junction bases numbered 10, after V lost 4 bases and J lost 14 bases. Germline V gene data show CDR1 as SGHDT and CDR2 as YYEEEE. The CDR3 loop is CASSIDPGQGGTF. In DNA form, the CDR3 reads TGTGCCAGCAGCATAGACCCGGGACAGGGGGGAACCTTC.

The chain joins TRBV11-3 to TRBJ2-3, with TRBD1 as a possible D gene (6 bases). V lost 5 bases and J 6 bases, leaving 6 bases between the germline ends. Germline lookup yields CDR1 SGHNT and CDR2 YENEEA. The CDR3 consists of 11 residues. Here the CDR3 DNA reads TGTGCCAGCAGCCAGGGGGATACGCAGTATTTT. Its translation: CASSQGDTQYF.

A few counts support this clone. This chain connects TRBV6-5 to TRBJ1-5; maybe TRBD1 (6 bases). The CDR3 has 13 amino acids. V was trimmed by 6 bases and J by 8 bases, leaving 14 bases between them. Germline CDR1 is MNHEY and CDR2 is SVGAGI. The CDR3 sequence: CASRKRDKEPQHF. CDR3 sequence (DNA): TGTGCCAGCAGAAAAAGGGACAAAGAGCCCCAGCATTTT.

This clone was seen a handful of times. J is TRBJ1-2 and V is TRBV7-8; tentative D call: TRBD1 (6 bases). Trimming cost V 1 base and J 2 bases, with 11 bases left between them. CDR3 length: 15 amino acids. Germline CDR1 is SGHVS and CDR2 is FQNEAQ. CDR3 protein: CASSLEGGDNYGYTF. CDR3 bases: TGTGCCAGCAGCTTAGAAGGGGGAGACAACTATGGCTACACCTTC.

The J gene is TRBJ1-5, the V gene TRBV19, with D unclear. The CDR3 spans 13 residues. The germline V gene encodes CDR1 LNHDA and CDR2 SQIVND (reference sequence). Between the trimmed V and J ends, which lost 7 bases and 4 bases, there was a span of 11 bases. The CDR3 reads CASTNDWNQPQHF. The CDR3 region has the DNA TGTGCCAGTACCAACGACTGGAATCAGCCCCAGCATTTT.

The chain uses TRBV29-1 and TRBJ2-7; tentatively, D is TRBD1 (5 bases). The V end was cut by 3 bases, the J end by 5 bases, with 11 bases between. This CDR3 is 12 amino acids long. Germline assignment: CDR1 SQVTM and CDR2 ANQGSEA. In DNA, the CDR3 is TGCAGCGTTGAGCAGACAGTTAACGAGCAGTACTTC. Protein product: CSVEQTVNEQYF.

The CDR3 spells CASSDQYEQYF. CDR3 sequence (DNA): TGTGCCAGCAGTGACCAGTACGAGCAGTACTTC. The chain carries TRBV2 and TRBJ2-7; D unresolved. The CDR3 is 11 amino acids. From germline, CDR1 is SNHLY and CDR2 FYNNEI. V was pared by 3 bases and J by 4 bases, with 4 bases between.

This clone was seen once. CDR3 loop: CASRGLGGARETQYF. The DNA of the CDR3 is TGTGCCAGCAGGGGGCTCGGGGGGGCCCGTGAGACCCAGTACTTC. This chain uses TRBV6-5 with TRBJ2-5; 8 bases fit TRBD2. The J segment lost 5 bases and the V segment lost 6 bases, leaving 11 bases of the junction unmatched. The CDR3 contains 15 residues. CDR1 and CDR2 (germline): MNHEY, SVGAGI.

The J gene is TRBJ2-1, the V gene TRBV4-1, with 12 bases lining up with TRBD2. The CDR3 extends over 15 amino acids. Germline values: CDR1 MGHRA, CDR2 YSYEKL. J lost 8 bases, V lost 3 bases, and 5 bases had no gene match. In DNA, the CDR3 is TGCGCCAGCAGCCATGGACTAGCGGGGTCGTATGAGCAGTTCTTC. Encoded protein: CASSHGLAGSYEQFF.

The rearrangement links TRBV7-9 to TRBJ2-2; D is possibly TRBD2 (5 bases). The germline V gene has CDR1 SEHNR and CDR2 FQNEAQ (reference sequence). The V gene lost 1 base and the J gene lost 1 base, with 10 bases spanning the gap. This CDR3 has 16 residues. The CDR3 is CASSLVWRKNTGELFF. CDR3 sequence (DNA): TGTGCCAGCAGCTTAGTGTGGAGGAAGAACACCGGGGAGCTGTTTTTT.

In DNA, the CDR3 is TGTGCCAGCAGCCAAGATCTGGGTTGGGGCGCGCCGGCCTACGAGCAGTACTTC. Its translation is CASSQDLGWGAPAYEQYF. The chain links TRBV14 to TRBJ2-7, with D maybe TRBD1 (5 bases). Germline loops: CDR1 SGHDN, CDR2 FVKESK. Trimming cost V 0 bases and J 2 bases, with 20 bases left between them. The CDR3 length is 18 residues. Full variable domain (missing parts from reference TRBV14 and TRBJ2-7): EAGVTQFPSHSVIEKGQTVTLRCDPISGHDNLYWYRRVMGKEIKFLLHFVKESKQDESGMPNNRFLAERTGGTYSTLKVQPAELEDSGVYFCASSQDLGWGAPAYEQYFGPGTRLTVT.

The CDR3 reads CSVEGRAGDTEQFF. The CDR3 DNA sequence: TGCAGCGTTGAAGGTCGGGCAGGGGATACTGAGCAGTTCTTC. The chain combines TRBV29-1 with TRBJ2-1; TRBD1 is a possible D gene (6 bases). The germline V gene encodes CDR1 SQVTM and CDR2 ANQGSEA. The CDR3 covers 14 residues. Between the trimmed V and J ends, which lost 1 base and 9 bases, there was a span of 16 bases.

As regards this clone: A junction boundary mismatches the germline segment, possibly from a read error. The V call is TRBV19, the J call TRBJ1-4; 10 bases align to TRBD1. This CDR3 has 15 amino acids. Germline-derived CDR1 and CDR2 are LNHDA and SQIVND (reference sequence). The CDR3 spells CASSKRTGGDEKLFF. In nucleotides, the CDR3 is TGTGCCAGTAGTAAGAGGACAGGGGGAGATGAAAAGCTGTTTTTT.

This clone was recorded many times. The chain carries TRBV4-1 and TRBJ2-1; D is undetermined. Germline loops: CDR1 MGHRA, CDR2 YSYEKL. The CDR3 has 15 amino acids. V was clipped by 5 bases and J by 9 bases, with 20 bases between them. The CDR3 spells CASSARGGSMSEQFF. For the CDR3, the DNA is TGCGCCAGCAGCGCAAGAGGCGGTAGTATGAGTGAGCAGTTCTTC.

This clone has more than one count but fewer than ten. The chain is built from TRBV7-3 and TRBJ2-1; weak D call: TRBD2 (5 bases). Germline V lookup: CDR1 SGHTA, CDR2 FQGTGA. The germline V and J ends were trimmed by 5 bases and 0 bases, with 11 bases remaining between them. This CDR3 spans 15 amino acids. In nucleotides, the CDR3 is TGTGCCAGCAGCCCGGACTCTTACTCCTACAATGAGCAGTTCTTC. It codes for CASSPDSYSYNEQFF.

The chain is built from TRBV5-1 and TRBJ2-1; TRBD1 aligns across 11 bases. V shed 1 base and J 8 bases; nucleotides not matched to a gene: 8. Germline V gene lookup returns CDR1 SGHRS and CDR2 YFSETQ. The length of the CDR3 is 16 residues. The CDR3 protein is CASSLMGQGGMDEQFF. CDR3 in DNA: TGCGCCAGCAGCTTGATGGGACAGGGGGGAATGGATGAGCAGTTCTTC.

This chain connects TRBV6-6 to TRBJ2-5; 10 bases align to TRBD1. The V segment lost 4 bases and the J segment 3 bases; nucleotides outside the gene matches: 5. The CDR3 extends over 15 amino acids. Germline loops: CDR1 MNHNY, CDR2 SVGAGI (reference sequence). CDR3 loop: CASSSQTGGEETQYF. The CDR3 DNA sequence: TGTGCCAGCAGTTCCCAGACAGGGGGCGAAGAGACCCAGTACTTC.

V usage is TRBV5-1 and J usage is TRBJ2-5; TRBD2 matches at 11 bases. The CDR3 totals 18 residues. The trim removed 0 bases at V and 2 bases at J, leaving 9 bases unmatched. Germline assignment: CDR1 SGHRS and CDR2 YFSETQ. This chain's CDR3 is CASSLVGLAGGRQETQYF. CDR3 nucleotide sequence: TGCGCCAGCAGCTTGGTAGGATTAGCGGGGGGGAGACAAGAGACCCAGTACTTC.

The chain carries TRBV18 and TRBJ1-1; possible D gene TRBD1, 5 bases. The CDR3 length is 15 residues. Trimming stripped 1 base from V and 1 base from J, with 10 bases between. Germline loops: CDR1 KGHSH, CDR2 LQKENI. The CDR3 loop reads CASSPQGGANTEAFF. The CDR3 bases are TGTGCCAGCTCACCACAGGGTGGGGCGAACACTGAAGCTTTCTTT.

This chain links TRBV27 with TRBJ1-4; TRBD1 is a possible D gene (6 bases). The CDR3 loop spans 12 amino acids. The ends were cut back, 6 bases at V and 8 bases at J, with 10 bases in the middle. Germline CDR1 and CDR2: MNHEY and SMNVEV (reference sequence). As DNA, the CDR3 is TGTGCCAGCAGGGATCAGGGGGAAAAACTGTTTTTT. Translation: CASRDQGEKLFF.